This T cell receptor beta chain was recorded in a study of T cell repertoires in cytomegalovirus infection. Study information: Indications of both CMV infection and matching HLA type were provided by public TCR beta signatures.

TCRdb fed the reads into MiXCR, producing one record per CDR3 protein. Of around 320,000 distinct CDR3 sequences listed, over 7.5% are singletons. Between the trimmed V and J ends, which lost 4 bases and 7 bases, there was a span of 16 bases. CDR1 SGHDN and CDR2 FVKESK come from the germline V gene. The length of the CDR3 is 15 residues. Concerning this clonotype: Its antigen is currently unknown.

The study, taken as a whole, reports: There were carriers of CMV plus the relevant HLA, and cumulative public TCR beta family frequency identified them. The ex vivo response was dominated by HLA-C-restricted CMV-specific TCR beta clonotypes.

The J gene is TRBJ1-4, the V gene TRBV14; maybe TRBD1 (5 bases). The sample consisted of PBMCs. This clonotype originated in a human donor in good health (CMV status not recorded). Some clones in this sample may be carry-over from other donors' samples. The CDR3 DNA is TGTGCCAGCAGCCTCCGACAGCCTAGTGCTGAAAAACTGTTTTTT. Protein product: CASSLRQPSAEKLFF.